This T cell receptor (beta chain) derives from a study of blood T cell repertoires in COVID-19. Study as a whole: T cells, B-cell-depleted T cells, or PBMCs supplied cDNA or gDNA.

Participant age was about 18 to 100 years, and participants resided in roughly 25 US areas. Clinical history as reported by participants underpinned cohort assignment. Sequencing used immunoSEQ multiplex PCR; TCRdb keeps in-frame clones, though not all of them. The table has hundreds of thousands of clones, around 88% seen once. This clone was observed a few times. The TCR sequence derives from a woman in her forties with acute COVID-19. Sequenced sample: PBMCs or T cells enriched from blood (not recorded which).

CDR3 DNA: TGTGCCACCAGCAGGGACAGGGGGGATCAGCCCCAGCATTTT. Protein sequence: CATSRDRGDQPQHF. The rearrangement joins TRBV15 to TRBJ1-5, with 10 bases lining up with TRBD1. CDR3 length equals 14 residues. V gave up 3 bases and J gave up 5 bases; unmatched junction bases: 1. Germline loops: CDR1 LNHNV, CDR2 YYDKDF (reference sequence). The full variable domain, completed using reference TRBV15 and TRBJ1-5, is DAMVIQNPRYQVTQFGKPVTLSCSQTLNHNVMYWYQQKSSQAPKLLFHYYDKDFNNEADTPDNFQSRRPNTSFCFLDIRSPGLGDTAMYLCATSRDRGDQPQHFGDGTRLSIL.